This T cell receptor (beta chain) came from a study of blood T cell repertoires in COVID-19 (dated by TCRdb to 2018 to 2021). With regard to the full study: Collaborator samples came from the United States, Italy and Spain and covered acute and convalescent phases of COVID-19. Samples were obtained from the ongoing ImmuneRACE study (first 160 participants) and from over 1,000 subjects provided by 6 global collaborators. A freely available public database, intended as a resource for researchers studying the immune response to SARS-CoV-2, is where the repertoires were released. The prospective study material was composed of cDNA or gDNA derived from T cells, B-cell-depleted T cells, or PBMCs. A de-identified subject ID, COVID-19 status, age in years and sex were almost always included in the sample metadata. Deeply sampled blood TCRbeta repertoires from subjects exposed to, actively infected with, or recovered from COVID-19 were included in the dataset. Where available, HLA class I and class II types were taken from metadata supplied by the sample provider and were not determined by assay-based typing. Study-wide findings and limitations: The quantity of clinical and demographic metadata differed by source and by participant and was supplied without curation.

Whole blood was collected in K2EDTA tubes by collaborating institutions according to the institutions' own protocols. Collaborator samples were shipped for TCRbeta analysis as frozen whole blood, isolated PBMCs, or DNA extracted from either sample type. TCRbeta CDR3 regions were amplified from genomic DNA using the immunoSEQ Assay, a bias-controlled multiplex PCR. As for the authors' bioinformatics: The number of nucleated cells in each sample was estimated by amplification of reference gene primers within the assay. To quantify the absolute abundance of each unique TCRbeta CDR3 rearrangement, sequence reads were collapsed and filtered. Productive Simpson clonality was computed per sample as the square root of Simpson's diversity index over productive rearrangements. TCRdb took over this immuneACCESS table, retaining in-frame rearrangements with V and J assigned. Such tables are incomplete; in checked studies, under half of the missing clones stem from an unresolved V gene, and the remainder is unexplained. The V and J calls and clone size are taken from that table; D and trimming were inferred from the DNA. This sample holds under 300,000 clones; approximately 79% were observed only once. The ten top clones hold about 4% of the sample.

The CDR3 holds 14 amino acids from the cysteine to the phenylalanine. The kept DNA is CDR3 alone, 42 bases in frame from the first base. CDR1 and CDR2 (MNHNY, SVGAGI) derive from the germline V gene (reference sequence). V is clipped by 2 bases and J by 8 bases, and the sequence between their germline boundaries is 10 bases long. Concerning this clone itself: No cognate antigen has been identified for it. Nothing much larger sits one base from this clone, and base qualities are not available.

The sample taken for sequencing was peripheral blood. In this chain, TRBV6-6 is recombined with TRBJ1-6, with an unclear D gene assignment. This TCR was sampled from a woman aged 35 to 49 with active or convalescent COVID-19. The DNA sequence reads TGTGCCAGCAGTTACCGGCGGAGAGATTCACCCCTCCACTTT. It translates as CASSYRRRDSPLHF.